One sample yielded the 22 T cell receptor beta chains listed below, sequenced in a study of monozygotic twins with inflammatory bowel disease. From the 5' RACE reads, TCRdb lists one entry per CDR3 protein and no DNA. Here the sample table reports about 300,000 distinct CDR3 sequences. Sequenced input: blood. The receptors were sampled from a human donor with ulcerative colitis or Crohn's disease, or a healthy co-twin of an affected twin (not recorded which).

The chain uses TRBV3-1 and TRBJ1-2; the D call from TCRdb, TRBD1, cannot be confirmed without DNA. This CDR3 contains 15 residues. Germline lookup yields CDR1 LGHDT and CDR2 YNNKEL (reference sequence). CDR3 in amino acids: CASSQGSPGQGSPSF.

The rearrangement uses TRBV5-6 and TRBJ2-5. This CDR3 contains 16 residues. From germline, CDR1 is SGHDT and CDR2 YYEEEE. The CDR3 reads CASSLKGNMYQETQYF. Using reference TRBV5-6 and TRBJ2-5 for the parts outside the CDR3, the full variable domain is DAGVTQSPTHLIKTRGQQVTLRCSPKSGHDTVSWYQQALGQGPQFIFQYYEEEERQRGNFPDRFSGHQFPNYSSELNVNALLLGDSALYLCASSLKGNMYQETQYFGPGTRLLVL.

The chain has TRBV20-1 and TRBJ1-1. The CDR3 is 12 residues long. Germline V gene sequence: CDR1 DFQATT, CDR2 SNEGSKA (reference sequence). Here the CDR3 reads CSADTVGAEAFF.

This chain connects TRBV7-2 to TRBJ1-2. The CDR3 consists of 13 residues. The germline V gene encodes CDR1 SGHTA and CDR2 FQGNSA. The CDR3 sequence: CASSLESNYGYTF.

CDR3 sequence: CASRDPEVAGQYF. The chain combines TRBV28 with TRBJ2-7. There are 13 residues in the CDR3. Per germline, CDR1 MDHEN and CDR2 SYDVKM.

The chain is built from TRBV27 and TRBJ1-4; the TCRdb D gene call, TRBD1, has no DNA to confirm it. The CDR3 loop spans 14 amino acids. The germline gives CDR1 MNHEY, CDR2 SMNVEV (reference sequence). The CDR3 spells CASSPQGVGEKLFF.

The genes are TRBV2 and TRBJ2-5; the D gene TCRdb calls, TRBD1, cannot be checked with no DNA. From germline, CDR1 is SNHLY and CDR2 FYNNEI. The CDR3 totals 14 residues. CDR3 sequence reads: CASGRDRDFGTQYF.

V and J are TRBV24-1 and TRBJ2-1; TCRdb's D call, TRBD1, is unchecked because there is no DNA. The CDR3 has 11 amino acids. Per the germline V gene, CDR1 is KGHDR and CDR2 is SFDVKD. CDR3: CAGRDSYEQFF.

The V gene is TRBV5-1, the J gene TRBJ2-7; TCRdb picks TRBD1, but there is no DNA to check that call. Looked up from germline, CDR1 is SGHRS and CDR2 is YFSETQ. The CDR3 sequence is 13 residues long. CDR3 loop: CASGNGGGYEQYF.

Here the CDR3 reads CAISEVGGTDTQYF. The chain combines TRBV10-3 with TRBJ2-3; TCRdb's assignment of TRBD1 cannot be checked, as there is no DNA. The germline V gene encodes CDR1 ENHRY and CDR2 SYGVKD. This CDR3 contains 14 residues.

This CDR3 reads CASSYGGTEGPEAFF. This rearrangement joins TRBV6-2 or TRBV6-3 to TRBJ1-1; without DNA, the TCRdb call of TRBD1 cannot be checked. Germline assignment: CDR1 MNHEY and CDR2 SVGEGT. CDR3 length equals 15 residues.

CDR3 sequence: CSAPGRSGNTIYF. The chain carries TRBV20-1 and TRBJ1-3; no DNA is available, so the TRBD1 call from TCRdb remains unchecked. The length of the CDR3 is 13 residues. In germline, CDR1 is DFQATT, CDR2 SNEGSKA (reference sequence).

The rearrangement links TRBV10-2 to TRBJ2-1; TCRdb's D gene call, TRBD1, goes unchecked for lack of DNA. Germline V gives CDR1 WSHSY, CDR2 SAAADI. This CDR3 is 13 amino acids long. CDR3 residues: CASSTGTYNEQFF.

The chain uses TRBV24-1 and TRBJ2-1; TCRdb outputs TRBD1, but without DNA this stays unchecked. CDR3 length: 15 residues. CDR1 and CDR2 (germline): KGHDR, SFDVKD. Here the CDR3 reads CATSDPGGSGNEQFF.

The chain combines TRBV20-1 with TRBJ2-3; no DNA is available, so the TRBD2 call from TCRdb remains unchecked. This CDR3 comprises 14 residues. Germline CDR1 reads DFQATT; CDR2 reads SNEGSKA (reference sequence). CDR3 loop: CSARGLTSLDTQYF.

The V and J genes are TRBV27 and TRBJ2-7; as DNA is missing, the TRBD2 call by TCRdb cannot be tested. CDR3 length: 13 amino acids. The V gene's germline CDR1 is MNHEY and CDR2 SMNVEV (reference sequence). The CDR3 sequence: CATRDYLNYEQYF.

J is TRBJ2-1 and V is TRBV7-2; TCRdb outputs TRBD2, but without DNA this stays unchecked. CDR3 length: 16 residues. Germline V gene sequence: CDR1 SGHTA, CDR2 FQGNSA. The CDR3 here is CASSSFRSGRNNEQFF. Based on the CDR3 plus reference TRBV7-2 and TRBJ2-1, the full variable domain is GAGVSQSPSNKVTEKGKDVELRCDPISGHTALYWYRQSLGQGLEFLIYFQGNSAPDKSGLPSDRFSAERTGGSVSTLTIQRTQQEDSAVYLCASSSFRSGRNNEQFFGPGTRLTVL.

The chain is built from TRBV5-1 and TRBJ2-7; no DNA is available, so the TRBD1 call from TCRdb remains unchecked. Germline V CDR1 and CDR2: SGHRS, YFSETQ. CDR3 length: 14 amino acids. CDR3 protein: CASSGLQGSYEQYF.

The CDR3 loop reads CASSLAHGAYEQYF. The rearrangement links TRBV7-2 to TRBJ2-7. The germline V gene encodes CDR1 SGHTA and CDR2 FQGNSA. The CDR3 spans 14 residues.

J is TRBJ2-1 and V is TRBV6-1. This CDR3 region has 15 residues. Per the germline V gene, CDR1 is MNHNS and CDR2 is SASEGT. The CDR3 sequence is CASSESRVGRNEQFF.

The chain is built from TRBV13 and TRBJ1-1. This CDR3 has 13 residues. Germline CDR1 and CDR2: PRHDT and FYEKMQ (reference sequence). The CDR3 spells CASSSLWVEGAFF.

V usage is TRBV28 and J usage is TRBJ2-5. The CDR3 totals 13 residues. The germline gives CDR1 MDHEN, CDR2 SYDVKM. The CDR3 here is CASSLGGIETQYF.